This T cell receptor beta chain was observed in a study of neurological immune-mediated disorders. Findings and caveats of the study: The greatest degree of TCR clonal expansion was observed in HTLV-1-associated myelopathy, with the lowest in multiple sclerosis, below that of healthy controls. Because no CDR3 amino acid sequences were shared across subjects by expanded clones, private repertoires were suggested in all groups.

From the 5' RACE reads, TCRdb called clonotypes with MiXCR, one entry per CDR3 protein. The sample yields about 79,000 distinct CDR3 sequences, roughly 15% seen once. This clonotype occurred many times. Its antigen is currently unknown. Stored at -80 C, 2 million PBMCs were the source of the unsorted libraries. V shed 5 bases, J shed 3 bases, and the junction held 8 bases outside the gene matches. The CDR3 spans 17 residues. The germline V gene has CDR1 MDHEN and CDR2 SYDVKM. Source material: PBMCs. V is TRBV28 and J is TRBJ1-4, with 11 bases that match TRBD1. The TCR originated in a woman in her forties or fifties in good health. DNA of the CDR3: TGTGCCAGCAGTCCCCGGACAGGGGGCCTGTCTAATGAAAAACTGTTTTTT. Its protein product is CASSPRTGGLSNEKLFF.